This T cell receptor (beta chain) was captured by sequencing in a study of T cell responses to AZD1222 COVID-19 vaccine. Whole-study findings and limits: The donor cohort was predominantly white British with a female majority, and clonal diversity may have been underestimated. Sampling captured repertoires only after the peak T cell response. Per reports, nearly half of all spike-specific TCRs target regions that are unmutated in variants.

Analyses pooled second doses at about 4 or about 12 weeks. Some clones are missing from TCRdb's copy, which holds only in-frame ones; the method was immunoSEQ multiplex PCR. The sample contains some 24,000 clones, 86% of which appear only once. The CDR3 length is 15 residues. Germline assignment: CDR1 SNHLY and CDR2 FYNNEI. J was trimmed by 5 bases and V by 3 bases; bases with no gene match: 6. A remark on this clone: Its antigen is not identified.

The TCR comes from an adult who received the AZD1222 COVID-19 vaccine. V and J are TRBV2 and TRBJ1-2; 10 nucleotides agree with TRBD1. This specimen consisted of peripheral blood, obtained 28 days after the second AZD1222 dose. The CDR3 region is CASSERGTGDYGYTF. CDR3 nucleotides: TGTGCCAGCAGTGAGCGCGGGACAGGGGATTATGGCTACACCTTC.